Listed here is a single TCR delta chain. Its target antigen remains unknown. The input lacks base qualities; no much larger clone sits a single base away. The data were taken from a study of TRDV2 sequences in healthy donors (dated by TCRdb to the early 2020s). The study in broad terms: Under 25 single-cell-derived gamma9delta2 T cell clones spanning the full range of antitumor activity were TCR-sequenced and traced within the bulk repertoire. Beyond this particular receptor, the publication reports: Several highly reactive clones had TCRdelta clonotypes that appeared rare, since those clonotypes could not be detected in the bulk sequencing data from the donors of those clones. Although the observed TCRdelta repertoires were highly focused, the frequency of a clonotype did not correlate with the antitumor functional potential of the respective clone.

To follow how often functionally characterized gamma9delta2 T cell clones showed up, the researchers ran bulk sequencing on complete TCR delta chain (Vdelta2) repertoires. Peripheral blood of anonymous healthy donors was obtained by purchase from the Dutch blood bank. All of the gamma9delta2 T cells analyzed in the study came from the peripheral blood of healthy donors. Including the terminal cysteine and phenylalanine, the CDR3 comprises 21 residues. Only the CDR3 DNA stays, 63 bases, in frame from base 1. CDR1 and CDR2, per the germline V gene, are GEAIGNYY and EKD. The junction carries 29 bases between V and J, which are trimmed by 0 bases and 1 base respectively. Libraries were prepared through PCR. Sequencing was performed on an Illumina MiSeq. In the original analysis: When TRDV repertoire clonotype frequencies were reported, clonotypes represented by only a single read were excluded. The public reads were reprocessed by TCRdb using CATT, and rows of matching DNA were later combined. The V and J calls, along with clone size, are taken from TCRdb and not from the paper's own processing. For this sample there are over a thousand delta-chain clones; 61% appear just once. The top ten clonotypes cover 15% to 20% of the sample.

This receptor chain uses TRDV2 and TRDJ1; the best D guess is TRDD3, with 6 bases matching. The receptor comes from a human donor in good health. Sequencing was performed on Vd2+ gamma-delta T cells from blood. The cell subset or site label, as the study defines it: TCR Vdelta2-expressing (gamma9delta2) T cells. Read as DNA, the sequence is TGTGCCTGTGACACCGTACCTATGGGCCCCGTGGTGGGGGTAATCACCGATAAACTCATCTTT. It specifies CACDTVPMGPVVGVITDKLIF.